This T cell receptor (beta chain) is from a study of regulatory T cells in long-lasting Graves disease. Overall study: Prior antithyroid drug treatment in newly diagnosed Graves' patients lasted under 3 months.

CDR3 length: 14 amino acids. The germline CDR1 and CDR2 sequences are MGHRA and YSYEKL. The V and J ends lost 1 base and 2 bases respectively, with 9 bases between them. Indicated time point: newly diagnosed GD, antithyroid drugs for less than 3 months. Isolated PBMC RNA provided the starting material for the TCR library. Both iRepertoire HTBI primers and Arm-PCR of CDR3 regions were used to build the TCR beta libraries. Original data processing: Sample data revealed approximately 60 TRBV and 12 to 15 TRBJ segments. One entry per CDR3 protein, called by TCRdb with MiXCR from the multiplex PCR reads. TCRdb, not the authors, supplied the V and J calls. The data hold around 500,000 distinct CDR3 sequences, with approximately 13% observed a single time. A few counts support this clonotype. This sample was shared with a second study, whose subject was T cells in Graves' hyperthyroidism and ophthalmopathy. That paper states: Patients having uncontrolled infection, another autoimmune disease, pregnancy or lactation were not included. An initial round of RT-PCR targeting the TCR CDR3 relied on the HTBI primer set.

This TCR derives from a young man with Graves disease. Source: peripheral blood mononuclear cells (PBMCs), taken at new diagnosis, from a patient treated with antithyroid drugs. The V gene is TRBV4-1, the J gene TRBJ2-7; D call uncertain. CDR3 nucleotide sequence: TGCGCCAGCAGCCAAGGGCTCACAGCCTACGAGCAGTACTTC. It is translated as CASSQGLTAYEQYF.